This entry concerns a single TCR beta chain. This CDR3 has 12 residues. V was shortened by 2 bases and J by 6 bases, with 8 bases between the two germline ends. Germline-derived CDR1 and CDR2 are PRHDT and FYEKMQ (reference sequence). This sample was included in a study of cytomegalovirus exposure and HLA in healthy donors. The data were produced by immunoSEQ multiplex PCR, yet TCRdb's version contains in-frame clones alone and is incomplete. The sample consists of 90,000 to 150,000 clones, 88% of them appearing once. Material: PBMCs. The source is a woman aged 18 to 35 in good health and CMV-seropositive. This sequence joins TRBV13 and TRBJ2-7; the D gene is possibly TRBD1 (5 bases). Here the CDR3 DNA reads TGTGCCAGCAGCTTAAGGCAGGGCGAGCAGTACTTC. Translation gives CASSLRQGEQYF. Together with reference TRBV13 and TRBJ2-7, the CDR3 gives the full variable domain: AAGVIQSPRHLIKEKRETATLKCYPIPRHDTVYWYQQGPGQDPQFLISFYEKMQSDKGSIPDRFSAQQFSDYHSELNMSSLELGDSALYFCASSLRQGEQYFGPGTRLTVT.